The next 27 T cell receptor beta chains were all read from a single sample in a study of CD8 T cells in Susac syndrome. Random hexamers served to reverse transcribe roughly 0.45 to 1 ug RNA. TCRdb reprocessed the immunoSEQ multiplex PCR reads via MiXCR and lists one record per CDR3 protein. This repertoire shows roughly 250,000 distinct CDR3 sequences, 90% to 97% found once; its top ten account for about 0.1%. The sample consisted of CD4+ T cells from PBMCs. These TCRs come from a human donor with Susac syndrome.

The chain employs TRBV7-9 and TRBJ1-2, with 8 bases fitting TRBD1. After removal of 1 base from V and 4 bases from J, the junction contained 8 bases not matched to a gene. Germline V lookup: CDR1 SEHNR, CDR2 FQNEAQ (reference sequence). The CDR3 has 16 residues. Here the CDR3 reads CASSLVDRGSAYGYTF. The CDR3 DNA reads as TGTGCCAGCAGCTTAGTTGACAGGGGATCTGCCTATGGCTACACCTTC.

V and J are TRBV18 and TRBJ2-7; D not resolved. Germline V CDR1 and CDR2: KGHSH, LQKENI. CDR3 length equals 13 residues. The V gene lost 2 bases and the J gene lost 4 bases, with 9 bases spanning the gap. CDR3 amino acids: CASSPRSDYEQYF. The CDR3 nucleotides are TGTGCCAGCTCACCAAGGTCAGATTACGAGCAGTACTTC.

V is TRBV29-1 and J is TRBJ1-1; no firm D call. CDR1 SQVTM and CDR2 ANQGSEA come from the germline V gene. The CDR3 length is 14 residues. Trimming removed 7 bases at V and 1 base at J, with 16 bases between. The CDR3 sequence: CSGQDWSGNTEAFF. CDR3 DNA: TGCAGCGGGCAAGACTGGAGTGGGAACACTGAAGCTTTCTTT. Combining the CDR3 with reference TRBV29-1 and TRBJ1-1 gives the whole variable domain SAVISQKPSRDICQRGTSLTIQCQVDSQVTMMFWYRQQPGQSLTLIATANQGSEATYESGFVIDKFPISRPNLTFSTLTVSNMSPEDSSIYLCSGQDWSGNTEAFFGQGTRLTVV.

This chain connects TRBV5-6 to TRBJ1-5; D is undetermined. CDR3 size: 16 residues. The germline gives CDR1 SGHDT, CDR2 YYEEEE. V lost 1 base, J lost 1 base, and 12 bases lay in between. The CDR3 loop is CASSLTGLQSNQPQHF. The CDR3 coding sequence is TGTGCCAGCAGCTTGACGGGCCTCCAAAGCAATCAGCCCCAGCATTTT. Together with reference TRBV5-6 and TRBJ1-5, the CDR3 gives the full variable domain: DAGVTQSPTHLIKTRGQQVTLRCSPKSGHDTVSWYQQALGQGPQFIFQYYEEEERQRGNFPDRFSGHQFPNYSSELNVNALLLGDSALYLCASSLTGLQSNQPQHFGDGTRLSIL.

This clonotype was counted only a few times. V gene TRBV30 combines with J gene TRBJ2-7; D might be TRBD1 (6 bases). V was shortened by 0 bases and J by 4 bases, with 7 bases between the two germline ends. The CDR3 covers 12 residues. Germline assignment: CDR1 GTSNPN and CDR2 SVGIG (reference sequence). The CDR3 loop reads CAWSVTGYEQYF. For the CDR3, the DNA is TGTGCCTGGAGTGTGACAGGATACGAGCAGTACTTC.

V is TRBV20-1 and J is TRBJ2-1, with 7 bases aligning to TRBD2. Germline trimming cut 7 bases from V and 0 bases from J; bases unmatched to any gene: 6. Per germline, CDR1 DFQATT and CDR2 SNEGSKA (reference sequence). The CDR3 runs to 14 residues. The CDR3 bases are TGCAGTGTGGAGCGGGGACCCTCCTACAATGAGCAGTTCTTC. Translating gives CSVERGPSYNEQFF.

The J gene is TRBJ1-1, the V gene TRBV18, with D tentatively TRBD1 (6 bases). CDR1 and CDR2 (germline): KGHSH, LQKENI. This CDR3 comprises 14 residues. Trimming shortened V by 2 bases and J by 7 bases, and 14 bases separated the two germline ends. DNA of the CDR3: TGTGCCAGCTCACCAGAGCACGGACAGAATGAAGCTTTCTTT. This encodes CASSPEHGQNEAFF. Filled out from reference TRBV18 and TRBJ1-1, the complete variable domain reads NAGVMQNPRHLVRRRGQEARLRCSPMKGHSHVYWYRQLPEEGLKFMVYLQKENIIDESGMPKERFSAEFPKEGPSILRIQQVVRGDSAAYFCASSPEHGQNEAFFGQGTRLTVV.

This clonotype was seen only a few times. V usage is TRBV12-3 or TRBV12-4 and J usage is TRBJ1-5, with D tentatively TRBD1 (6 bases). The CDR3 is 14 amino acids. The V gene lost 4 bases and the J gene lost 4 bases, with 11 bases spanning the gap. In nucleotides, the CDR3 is TGTGCCAGCAGTTCTACAGGGTTTAATCAGCCCCAGCATTTT. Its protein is CASSSTGFNQPQHF.

The CDR3 DNA is TGCAGCGTTGACGATGACAGGGCTGAAGCTTTCTTT. It yields the protein CSVDDDRAEAFF. The chain carries TRBV29-1 and TRBJ1-1; 7 positions agree with TRBD1. The germline CDR1 and CDR2 sequences are SQVTM and ANQGSEA. Trimming took 3 bases from V and 6 from J; bases not matched to a gene: 4. The CDR3 spans 12 residues.

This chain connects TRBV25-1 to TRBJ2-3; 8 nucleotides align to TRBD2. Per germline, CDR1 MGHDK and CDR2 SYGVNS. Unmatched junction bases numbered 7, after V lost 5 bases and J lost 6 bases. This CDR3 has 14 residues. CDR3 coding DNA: TGTGCCAGCAGTATGACGGGAGGGGCTGATACGCAGTATTTT. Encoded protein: CASSMTGGADTQYF.

In DNA, the CDR3 is TGTGCCAGCAGATGGACAGGGAACCATCAGCCCCAGCATTTT. It encodes CASRWTGNHQPQHF. The chain has TRBV2 and TRBJ1-5; 8 bases agree with TRBD1. The CDR3 spans 14 residues. The germline gives CDR1 SNHLY, CDR2 FYNNEI. V dropped 6 bases and J dropped 5; count of bases not matched to a gene: 6.

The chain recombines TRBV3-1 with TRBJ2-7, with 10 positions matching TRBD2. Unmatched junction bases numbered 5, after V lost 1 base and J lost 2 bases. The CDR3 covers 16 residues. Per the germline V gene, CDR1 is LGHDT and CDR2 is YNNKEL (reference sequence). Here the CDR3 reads CASSQGRTSGPYEQYF. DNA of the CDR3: TGTGCCAGCAGCCAAGGACGGACTAGCGGACCCTACGAGCAGTACTTC.

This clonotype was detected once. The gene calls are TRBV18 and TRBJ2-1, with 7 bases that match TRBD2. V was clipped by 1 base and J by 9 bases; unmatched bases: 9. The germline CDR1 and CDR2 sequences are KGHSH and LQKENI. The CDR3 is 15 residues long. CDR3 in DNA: TGTGCCAGCTCACCACGGTGGGCGGGAGCGGTTGAGCAGTTCTTC. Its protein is CASSPRWAGAVEQFF.

CDR3 nucleotide sequence: TGCAGCGTTGAACCTAGCGGAAGCACAGATACGCAGTATTTT. Encoded protein: CSVEPSGSTDTQYF. The rearrangement joins TRBV29-1 to TRBJ2-3; 7 bases fit TRBD2. CDR3 length: 14 amino acids. V lost 2 bases, J lost 0 bases, and 2 bases stayed unmatched. The germline gives CDR1 SQVTM, CDR2 ANQGSEA.

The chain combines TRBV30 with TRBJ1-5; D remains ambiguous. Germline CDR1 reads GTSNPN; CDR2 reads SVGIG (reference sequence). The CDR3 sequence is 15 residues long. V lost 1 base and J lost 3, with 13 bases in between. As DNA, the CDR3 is TGTGCCTGGAGTGCGCCTGATCGGGACAATCAGCCCCAGCATTTT. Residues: CAWSAPDRDNQPQHF.

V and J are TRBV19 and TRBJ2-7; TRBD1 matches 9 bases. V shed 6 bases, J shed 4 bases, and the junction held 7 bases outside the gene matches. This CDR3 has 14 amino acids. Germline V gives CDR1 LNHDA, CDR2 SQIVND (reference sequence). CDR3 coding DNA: TGTGCCAGTAGCGCCGGGACAGGGATTTACGAGCAGTACTTC. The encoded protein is CASSAGTGIYEQYF.

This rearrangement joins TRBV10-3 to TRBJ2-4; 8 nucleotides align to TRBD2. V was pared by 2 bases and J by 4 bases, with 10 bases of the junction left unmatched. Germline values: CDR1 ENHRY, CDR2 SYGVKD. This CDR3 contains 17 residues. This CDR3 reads CAISEPREGGTKNIQYF. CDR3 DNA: TGTGCCATCAGTGAGCCCCGGGAGGGAGGTACAAAAAACATTCAGTACTTC.

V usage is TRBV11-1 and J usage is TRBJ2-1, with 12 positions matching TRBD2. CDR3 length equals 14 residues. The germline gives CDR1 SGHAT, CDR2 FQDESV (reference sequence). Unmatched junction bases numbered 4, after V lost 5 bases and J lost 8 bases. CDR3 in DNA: TGTGCCAGCAGCCCGCGACTAGCGGGGGATGAGCAGTTCTTC. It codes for CASSPRLAGDEQFF. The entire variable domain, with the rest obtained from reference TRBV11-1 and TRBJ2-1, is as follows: EAEVAQSPRYKITEKSQAVAFWCDPISGHATLYWYRQILGQGPELLVQFQDESVVDDSQLPKDRFSAERLKGVDSTLKIQPAELGDSAMYLCASSPRLAGDEQFFGPGTRLTVL.

The CDR3: CATSALTGKFAQYF. The CDR3 DNA follows: TGTGCCACCTCGGCCCTGACAGGAAAATTTGCGCAGTACTTC. The gene calls are TRBV7-6 and TRBJ2-7; D is possibly TRBD1 (6 bases). The V gene's germline CDR1 is SGHVS and CDR2 FNYEAQ. The CDR3 spans 14 residues. V was trimmed by 10 bases and J by 9 bases, leaving 25 bases between them.

The CDR3 loop reads CASRATGVETQYF. The DNA of the CDR3 is TGTGCCAGCAGGGCGACAGGGGTAGAGACCCAGTACTTC. V usage is TRBV27 and J usage is TRBJ2-5; TRBD1 matches 8 bases. CDR1 and CDR2 (germline): MNHEY, SMNVEV (reference sequence). This CDR3 contains 13 residues. With V trimmed by 6 bases and J by 4 bases, 4 bases remained unmatched.

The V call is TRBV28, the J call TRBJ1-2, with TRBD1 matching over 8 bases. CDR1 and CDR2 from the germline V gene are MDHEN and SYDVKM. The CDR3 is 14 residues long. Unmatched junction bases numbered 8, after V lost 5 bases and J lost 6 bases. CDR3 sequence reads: CASSIIDRGNGYTF. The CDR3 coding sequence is TGTGCCAGCAGTATTATCGACAGGGGTAATGGCTACACCTTC.

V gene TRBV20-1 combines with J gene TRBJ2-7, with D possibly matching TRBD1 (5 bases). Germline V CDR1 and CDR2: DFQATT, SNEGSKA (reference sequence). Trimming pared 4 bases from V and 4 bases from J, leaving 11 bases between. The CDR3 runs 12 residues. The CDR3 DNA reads TGCAGTGCTACGTTCAGGGAATACGAGCAGTACTTC. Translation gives CSATFREYEQYF.

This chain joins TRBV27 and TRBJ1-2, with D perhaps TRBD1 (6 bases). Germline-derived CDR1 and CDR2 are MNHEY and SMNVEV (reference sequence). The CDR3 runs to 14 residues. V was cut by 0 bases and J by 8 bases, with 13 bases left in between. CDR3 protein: CASSLSLGAGGYTF. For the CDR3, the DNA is TGTGCCAGCAGTTTATCGTTGGGGGCAGGGGGCTACACCTTC.

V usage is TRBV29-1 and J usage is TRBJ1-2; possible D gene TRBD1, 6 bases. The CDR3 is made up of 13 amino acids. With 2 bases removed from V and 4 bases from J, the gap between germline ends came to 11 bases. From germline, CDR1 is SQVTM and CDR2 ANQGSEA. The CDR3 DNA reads TGCAGCGTTGAACAGAGACAGGTCTATGGCTACACCTTC. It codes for CSVEQRQVYGYTF.

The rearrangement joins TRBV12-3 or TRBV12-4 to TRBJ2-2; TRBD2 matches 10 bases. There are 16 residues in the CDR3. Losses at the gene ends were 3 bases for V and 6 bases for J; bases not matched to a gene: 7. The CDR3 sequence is CASSFILAGWSGELFF. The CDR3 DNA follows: TGTGCCAGCAGTTTTATACTAGCGGGATGGTCCGGGGAGCTGTTTTTT.

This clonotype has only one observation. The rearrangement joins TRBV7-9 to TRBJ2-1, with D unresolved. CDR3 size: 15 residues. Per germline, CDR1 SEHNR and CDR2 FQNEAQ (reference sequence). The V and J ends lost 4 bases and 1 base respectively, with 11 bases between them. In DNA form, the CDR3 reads TGTGCCAGCAGCTCCGGACCTTTGTCCTACAATGAGCAGTTCTTC. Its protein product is CASSSGPLSYNEQFF.

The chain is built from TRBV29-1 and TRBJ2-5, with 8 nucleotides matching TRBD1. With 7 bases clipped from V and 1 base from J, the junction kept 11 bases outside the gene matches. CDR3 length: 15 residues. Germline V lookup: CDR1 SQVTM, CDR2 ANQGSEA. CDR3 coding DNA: TGCAGCGCCACCCCCCCAGACAGGGGCCAAGAGACCCAGTACTTC. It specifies CSATPPDRGQETQYF.